This section outlines one TCR beta chain sequence together with its context. Trimming removed 4 bases from V and 6 bases from J; junction bases left unmatched: 2. The CDR3 runs to 15 residues. Per the germline V gene, CDR1 is WSHSY and CDR2 is SAAADI. The repertoire was sequenced with immunoSEQ multiplex PCR; TCRdb's copy has only in-frame clones and lacks some. The sample carries approximately 100,000 clones, about nine tenths recorded once. These data belong to a study of PD-L1 blockade in urothelial cancer. The receptor's source is an elderly woman with urothelial cancer. Sequencing was performed on PBMCs, taken around atezolizumab (anti-PD-L1) treatment. The chain is built from TRBV10-2 and TRBJ2-2; 13 bases map to TRBD2. CDR3 nucleotide sequence: TGCGCCAGCAGTGGGACTAGCGGGAGCTCCGGGGAGCTGTTTTTT. As protein: CASSGTSGSSGELFF.